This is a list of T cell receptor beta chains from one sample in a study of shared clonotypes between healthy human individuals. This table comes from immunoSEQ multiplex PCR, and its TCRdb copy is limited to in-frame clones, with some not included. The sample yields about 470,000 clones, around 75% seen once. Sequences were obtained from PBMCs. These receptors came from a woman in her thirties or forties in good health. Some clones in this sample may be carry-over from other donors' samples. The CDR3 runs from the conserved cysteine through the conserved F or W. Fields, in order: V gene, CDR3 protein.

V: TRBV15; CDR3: CATSRDLVDSYEQYF
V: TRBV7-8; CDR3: CASSLRSAYNEQFF
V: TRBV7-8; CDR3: CASSLRGSSGNTIYF
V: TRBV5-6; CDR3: CASSLVAGEAEETQYF
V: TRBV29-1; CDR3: CSVEDHGLGNTEAFF
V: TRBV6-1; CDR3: CASTQRLARGDEQFF
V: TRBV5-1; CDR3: CASSLGPGQTYEQYF
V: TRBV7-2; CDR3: CASSSRQEYTEAFF
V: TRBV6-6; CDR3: CASSSGDYEQYF
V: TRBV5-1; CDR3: CASSLEGKAGTGELFF
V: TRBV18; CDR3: CASSPAQDASEKLFF
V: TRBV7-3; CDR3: CASSLSQADTQYF
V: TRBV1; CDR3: CTSSQTQGVMVEAFF
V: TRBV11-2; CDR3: CASSFRRPSPWGYNQQFF
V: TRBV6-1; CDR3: CASSNFGDSQETQYF
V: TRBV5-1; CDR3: CASSLAGQMNTEAFF
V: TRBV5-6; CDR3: CASSSGSTYEQYF
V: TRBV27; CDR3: CASSLSNRANTEAFF
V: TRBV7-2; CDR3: CASSPPTSEKLFF
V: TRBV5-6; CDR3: CASSQRTGNENEKLFF
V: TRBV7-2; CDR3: CASSFGRGTNYGYTF
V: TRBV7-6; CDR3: CASSPLPPYEQYF
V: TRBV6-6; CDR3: CASSYRGQETQYF
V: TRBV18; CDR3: CASSPESGDTEAFF
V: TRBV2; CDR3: CASKRPGSGYTF
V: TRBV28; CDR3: CASSLWPPTSGRSTPGYEQYF
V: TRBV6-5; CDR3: CASRGQGRVYGYTF
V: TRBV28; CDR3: CASSSSGAGNTIYF
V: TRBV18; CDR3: CASSGAGSGEEKLFF
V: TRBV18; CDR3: CASSPDRKNTEAFF